This TCR beta chain came from a study of T cell responses to AZD1222 COVID-19 vaccine. Study-level findings and limits: Mapped onto spike, vaccine-associated CD4 TCRs spanned it and were dominant at 160-218 and 743-854. The donor cohort was predominantly white British with a female majority, and clonal diversity may have been underestimated.

Trimming stripped 4 bases from V and 0 bases from J, with 12 bases between. Per germline, CDR1 LGHDT and CDR2 YNNKEL (reference sequence). The CDR3 consists of 16 residues. Sequencing used immunoSEQ multiplex PCR; TCRdb keeps in-frame clones, though not all of them. The table shows some 130,000 clones, with about nine tenths occurring only once. Comments on this clone: Its antigen is not known.

The sequence derives from an adult in good health. The material sequenced was peripheral blood, taken on day 0 of MenACWY control vaccination. This chain uses TRBV3-1 (or the pseudogene TRBV3-2) with TRBJ1-4; no firm D call. The CDR3 region has the DNA TGTGCCAGCAGCCCCCCGCCTCCTTCAACTAATGAAAAACTGTTTTTT. Protein sequence: CASSPPPPSTNEKLFF.